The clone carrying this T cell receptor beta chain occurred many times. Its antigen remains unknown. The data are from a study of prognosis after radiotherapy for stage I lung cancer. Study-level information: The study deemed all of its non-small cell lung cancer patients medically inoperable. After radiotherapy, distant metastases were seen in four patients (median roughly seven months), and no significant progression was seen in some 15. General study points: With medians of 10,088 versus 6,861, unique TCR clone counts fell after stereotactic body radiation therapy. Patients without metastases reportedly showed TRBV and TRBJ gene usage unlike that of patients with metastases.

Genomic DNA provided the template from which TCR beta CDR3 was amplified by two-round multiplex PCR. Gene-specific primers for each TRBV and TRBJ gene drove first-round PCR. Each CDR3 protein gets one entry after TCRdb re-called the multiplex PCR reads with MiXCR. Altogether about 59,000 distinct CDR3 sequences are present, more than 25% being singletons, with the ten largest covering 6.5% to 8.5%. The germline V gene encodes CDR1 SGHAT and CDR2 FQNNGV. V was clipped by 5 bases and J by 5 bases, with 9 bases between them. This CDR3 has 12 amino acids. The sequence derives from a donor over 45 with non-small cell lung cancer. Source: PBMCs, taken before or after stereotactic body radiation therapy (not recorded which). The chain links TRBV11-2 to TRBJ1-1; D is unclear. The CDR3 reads CASSLRRTEAFF. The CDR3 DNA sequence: TGTGCCAGCAGCCTGCGGCGGACTGAAGCTTTCTTT. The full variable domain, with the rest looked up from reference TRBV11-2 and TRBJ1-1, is EAGVAQSPRYKIIEKRQSVAFWCNPISGHATLYWYQQILGQGPKLLIQFQNNGVVDDSQLPKDRFSAERLKGVDSTLKIQPAKLEDSAVYLCASSLRRTEAFFGQGTRLTVV.